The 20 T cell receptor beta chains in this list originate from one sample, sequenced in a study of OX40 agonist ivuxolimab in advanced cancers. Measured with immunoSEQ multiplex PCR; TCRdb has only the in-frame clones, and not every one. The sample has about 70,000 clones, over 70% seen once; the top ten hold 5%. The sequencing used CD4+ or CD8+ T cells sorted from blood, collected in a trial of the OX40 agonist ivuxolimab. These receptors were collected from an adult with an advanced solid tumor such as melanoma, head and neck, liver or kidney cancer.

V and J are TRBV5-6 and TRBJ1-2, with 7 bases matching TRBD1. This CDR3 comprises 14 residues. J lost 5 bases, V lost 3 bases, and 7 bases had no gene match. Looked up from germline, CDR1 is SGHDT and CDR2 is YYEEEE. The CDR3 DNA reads TGTGCCAGCAGCTGGGGGACAGAAGATTATGGCTACACCTTC. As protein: CASSWGTEDYGYTF.

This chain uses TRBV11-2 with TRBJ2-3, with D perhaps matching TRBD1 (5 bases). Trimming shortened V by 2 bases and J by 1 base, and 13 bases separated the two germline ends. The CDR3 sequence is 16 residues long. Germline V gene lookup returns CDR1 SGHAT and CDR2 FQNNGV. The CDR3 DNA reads TGTGCCAGCAGCTTACGAAGGGGCCAGGGCACAGATACGCAGTATTTT. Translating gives CASSLRRGQGTDTQYF.

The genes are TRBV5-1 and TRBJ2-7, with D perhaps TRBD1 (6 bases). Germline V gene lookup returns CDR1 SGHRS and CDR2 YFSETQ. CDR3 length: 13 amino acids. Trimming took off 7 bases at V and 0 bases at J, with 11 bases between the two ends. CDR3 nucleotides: TGCGCCAGCGGGACAAGGGACTCCTACGAGCAGTACTTC. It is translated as CASGTRDSYEQYF.

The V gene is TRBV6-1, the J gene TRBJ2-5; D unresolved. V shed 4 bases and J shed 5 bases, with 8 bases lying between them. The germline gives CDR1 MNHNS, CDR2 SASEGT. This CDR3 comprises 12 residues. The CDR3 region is CASSVLMETQYF. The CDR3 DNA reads TGTGCCAGCAGTGTCCTGATGGAGACCCAGTACTTC.

CDR3 DNA: TGTGCCAGCAGTGAATTTCCGGGGGCCGACTCATCTAATGAAAAACTGTTTTTT. Translation: CASSEFPGADSSNEKLFF. The chain couples TRBV6-1 to TRBJ1-4; tentative D call: TRBD1 (6 bases). Trimming removed 2 bases at V and 3 bases at J, with 19 bases between. CDR1 and CDR2 from the germline V gene are MNHNS and SASEGT. This CDR3 region has 18 residues.

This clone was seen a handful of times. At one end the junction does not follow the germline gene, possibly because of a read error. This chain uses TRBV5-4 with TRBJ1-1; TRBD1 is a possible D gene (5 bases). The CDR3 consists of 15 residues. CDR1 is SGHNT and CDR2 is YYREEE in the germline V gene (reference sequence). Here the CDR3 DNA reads TGTGCCAGCAGTTTGGGACCGAGAGGGAACACTGAAGCTTTCTTT. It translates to CASSLGPRGNTEAFF. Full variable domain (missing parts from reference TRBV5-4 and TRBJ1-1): ETGVTQSPTHLIKTRGQQVTLRCSSQSGHNTVSWYQQALGQGPQFIFQYYREEENGRGNFPPRFSGLQFPNYSSELNVNALELDDSALYLCASSLGPRGNTEAFFGQGTRLTVV.

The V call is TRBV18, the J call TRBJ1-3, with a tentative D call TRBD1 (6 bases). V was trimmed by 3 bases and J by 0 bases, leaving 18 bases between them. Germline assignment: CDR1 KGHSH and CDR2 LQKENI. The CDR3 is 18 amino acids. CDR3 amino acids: CASSPVKGQGNSGNTIYF. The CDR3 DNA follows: TGTGCCAGCTCACCGGTGAAAGGCCAGGGGAACTCTGGAAACACCATATATTTT.

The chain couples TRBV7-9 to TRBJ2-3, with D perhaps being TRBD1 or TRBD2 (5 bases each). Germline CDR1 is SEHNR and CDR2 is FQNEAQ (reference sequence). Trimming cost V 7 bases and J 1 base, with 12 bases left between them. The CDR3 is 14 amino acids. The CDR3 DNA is TGTGCCAGCACCCCCAGGGACCGCACAGATACGCAGTATTTT. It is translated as CASTPRDRTDTQYF.

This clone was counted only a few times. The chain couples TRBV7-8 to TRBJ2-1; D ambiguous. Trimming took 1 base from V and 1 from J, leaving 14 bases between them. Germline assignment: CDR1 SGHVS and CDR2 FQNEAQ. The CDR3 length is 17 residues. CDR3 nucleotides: TGTGCCAGCAGCTTAGTTCCTCTAGGTCTATCCTACAATGAGCAGTTCTTC. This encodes CASSLVPLGLSYNEQFF.

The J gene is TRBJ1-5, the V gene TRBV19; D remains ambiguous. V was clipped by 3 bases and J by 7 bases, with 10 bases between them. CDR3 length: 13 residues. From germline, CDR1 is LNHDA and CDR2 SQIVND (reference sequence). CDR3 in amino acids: CASSMGAEQPQHF. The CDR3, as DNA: TGTGCCAGTAGTATGGGTGCTGAGCAGCCCCAGCATTTT.

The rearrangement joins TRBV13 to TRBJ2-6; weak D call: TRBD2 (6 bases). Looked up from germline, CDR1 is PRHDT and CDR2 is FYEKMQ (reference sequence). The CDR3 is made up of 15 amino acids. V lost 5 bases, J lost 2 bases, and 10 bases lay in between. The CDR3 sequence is CASSIGTPGANVLTF. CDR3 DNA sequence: TGTGCCAGCAGCATCGGGACTCCTGGGGCCAACGTCCTGACTTTC.

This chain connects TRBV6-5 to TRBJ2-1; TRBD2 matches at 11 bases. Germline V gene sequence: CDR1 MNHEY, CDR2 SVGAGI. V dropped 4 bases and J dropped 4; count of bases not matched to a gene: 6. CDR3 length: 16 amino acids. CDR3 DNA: TGTGCCAGCAGTTCGTTAGCGGGAGGGGATTACAATGAGCAGTTCTTC. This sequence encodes CASSSLAGGDYNEQFF.

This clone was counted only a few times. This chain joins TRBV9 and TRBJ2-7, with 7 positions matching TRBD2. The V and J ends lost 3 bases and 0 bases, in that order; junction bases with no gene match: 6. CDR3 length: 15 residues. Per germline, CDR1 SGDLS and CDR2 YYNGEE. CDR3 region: CASSAERGPSYEQYF. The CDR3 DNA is TGTGCCAGCAGCGCCGAGCGGGGACCCTCCTACGAGCAGTACTTC.

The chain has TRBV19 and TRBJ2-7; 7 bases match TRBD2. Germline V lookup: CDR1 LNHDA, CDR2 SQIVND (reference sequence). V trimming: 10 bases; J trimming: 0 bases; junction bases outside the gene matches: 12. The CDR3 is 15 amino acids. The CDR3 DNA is TGTGCCATCCCCCCGGGAGGTAGTCACTCCTACGAGCAGTACTTC. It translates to CAIPPGGSHSYEQYF.

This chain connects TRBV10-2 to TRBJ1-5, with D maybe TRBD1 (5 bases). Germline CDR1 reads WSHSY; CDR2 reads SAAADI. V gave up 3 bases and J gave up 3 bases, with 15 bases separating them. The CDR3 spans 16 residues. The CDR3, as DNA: TGCGCCAGCAGTGAAGTGAACAGGCGCTCCAATCAGCCCCAGCATTTT. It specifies CASSEVNRRSNQPQHF.

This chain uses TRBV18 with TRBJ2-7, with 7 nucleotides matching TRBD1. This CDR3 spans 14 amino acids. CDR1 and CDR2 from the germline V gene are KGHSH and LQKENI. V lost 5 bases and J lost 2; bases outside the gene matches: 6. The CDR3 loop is CASSSGQTTYEQYF. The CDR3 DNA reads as TGTGCCAGCTCATCGGGACAGACCACCTACGAGCAGTACTTC. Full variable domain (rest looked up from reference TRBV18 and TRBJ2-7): NAGVMQNPRHLVRRRGQEARLRCSPMKGHSHVYWYRQLPEEGLKFMVYLQKENIIDESGMPKERFSAEFPKEGPSILRIQQVVRGDSAAYFCASSSGQTTYEQYFGPGTRLTVT.

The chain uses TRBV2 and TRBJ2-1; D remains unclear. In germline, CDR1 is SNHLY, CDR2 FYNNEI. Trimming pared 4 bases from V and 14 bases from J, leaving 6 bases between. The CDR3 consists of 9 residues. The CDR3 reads CASSADEFF. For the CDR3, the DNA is TGTGCCAGCAGTGCGGACGAGTTCTTC.

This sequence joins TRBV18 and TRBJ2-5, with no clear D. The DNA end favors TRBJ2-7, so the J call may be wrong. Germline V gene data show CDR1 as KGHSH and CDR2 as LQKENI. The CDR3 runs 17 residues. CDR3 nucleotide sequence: TGTGCCAGCTCACCACCTGCTGGTGCTGTAAGCTCCTACGAGCAGTACTTC. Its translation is CASSPPAGAVSSYEQYF.

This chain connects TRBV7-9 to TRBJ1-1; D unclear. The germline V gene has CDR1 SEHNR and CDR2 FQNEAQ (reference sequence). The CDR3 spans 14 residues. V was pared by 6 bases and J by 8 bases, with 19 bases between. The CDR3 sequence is CASSPSGGVAEAFF. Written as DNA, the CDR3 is TGTGCCAGCAGTCCGTCAGGCGGGGTGGCGGAAGCTTTCTTT.

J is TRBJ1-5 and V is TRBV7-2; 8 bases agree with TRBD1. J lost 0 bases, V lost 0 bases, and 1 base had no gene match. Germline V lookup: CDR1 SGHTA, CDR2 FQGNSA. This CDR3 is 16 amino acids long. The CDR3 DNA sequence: TGTGCCAGCAGCTTAGCTACAGGGGGTAGCAATCAGCCCCAGCATTTT. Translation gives CASSLATGGSNQPQHF.